The rows below give T cell receptor beta chains drawn from one sample of a study of CD8+ T cells in alopecia areata. Profiled with immunoSEQ multiplex PCR; TCRdb holds only in-frame clones, not every one. The sample has approximately 220,000 clones, roughly two fifths seen once. Source: CD4+ T cells sorted from blood, taken around week 34, from a patient treated with tofacitinib. The receptors stem from a human donor with alopecia areata. Both conserved end residues are part of each CDR3. Each record gives: J gene, D gene, V gene, clone size, CDR3 length, CDR3 protein, CDR3 DNA. A D gene is named only where the DNA matches it firmly. A row's size may be missing; if present it is once, few, many or a size class.

>TRBJ1-1|TRBD1|TRBV5-6|.|16
CASRLKTGALNTEAFF
TGTGCCAGCAGGCTTAAAACAGGGGCCTTGAACACTGAAGCTTTCTTT
>TRBJ2-3|TRBD1|TRBV29-1|.|14
CTVSGQGAPDTQYF
TGCACCGTTTCCGGACAGGGGGCCCCAGATACGCAGTATTTT
>TRBJ2-3|.|TRBV6-5|.|15
CASSTQQGKADTQYF
TGTGCCAGCAGTACTCAACAGGGAAAGGCAGATACGCAGTATTTT
>TRBJ1-6|.|TRBV6-6|few|12
CASSLQSGSLHF
TGTGCCAGCAGCTTACAGTCCGGGTCGCTCCACTTT
>TRBJ1-6|.|TRBV5-1|.|13
CASSLSGVSTLHF
TGCGCCAGCAGCCTATCCGGGGTGTCGACCCTCCACTTT
>TRBJ1-6|.|TRBV9|.|16
CASSVVGSSYNSPLHF
TGTGCCAGCAGCGTAGTGGGGAGCTCCTATAATTCACCCCTCCACTTT
>TRBJ2-3|.|TRBV7-2|few|12
CASSFPPDTQYF
TGTGCCAGCAGCTTCCCCCCAGATACGCAGTATTTT
>TRBJ1-4|.|TRBV7-9|.|12
CASSPGGEKLFF
TGTGCCAGCAGCCCCGGGGGGGAAAAACTGTTTTTT
>TRBJ1-1|.|TRBV7-9|.|15
CASSRGTQGGTEAFF
TGTGCCAGCAGCAGAGGGACTCAGGGTGGCACTGAAGCTTTCTTT
>TRBJ1-1|.|TRBV27|once|14
CASSFRSGDTEAFF
TGTGCCAGCAGTTTTCGGTCAGGGGACACTGAAGCTTTCTTT
>TRBJ2-4|.|TRBV7-2|few|16
CASSPEGGGTKNIQYF
TGTGCCAGCAGCCCCGAGGGGGGGGGCACCAAAAACATTCAGTACTTC
>TRBJ2-7|TRBD1|TRBV11-2|.|15
CASSLVGTGNYEQYF
TGTGCCAGCAGCTTAGTGGGGACAGGTAACTACGAGCAGTACTTC
>TRBJ2-7|TRBD2|TRBV25-1|.|14
CASRPGGSTYEQYF
TGTGCCAGCAGGCCGGGAGGTAGCACCTACGAGCAGTACTTC
>TRBJ2-1|.|TRBV2|.|16
CASSEAWLPTYNEQFF
TGTGCCAGCAGTGAAGCGTGGCTCCCGACCTACAATGAGCAGTTCTTC
>TRBJ2-1|TRBD2|TRBV15|.|16
CATSRDLSGRGLEQFF
TGTGCCACCAGCAGAGATCTGAGCGGGAGAGGGCTTGAGCAGTTCTTC
>TRBJ1-5|.|TRBV5-4|.|15
CASSLAGSGNQPQHF
TGTGCCAGCAGCTTGGCGGGGAGCGGAAATCAGCCCCAGCATTTT
>TRBJ2-1|TRBD2|TRBV29-1|few|13
CSVAGLAMDEQFF
TGCAGCGTCGCGGGACTAGCGATGGATGAGCAGTTCTTC
>TRBJ1-5|.|TRBV7-2|.|13
CASSPRSYQPQHF
TGTGCCAGCAGCCCCCGCTCTTATCAGCCCCAGCATTTT
>TRBJ2-3|TRBD1|TRBV15|.|18
CATSRVIGTGGFTDTQYF
TGTGCCACCAGCAGAGTGATTGGGACAGGGGGATTCACAGATACGCAGTATTTT
>TRBJ2-7|TRBD2|TRBV19|few|18
CASSRHGTSGGAPYEQYF
TGTGCCAGTAGTAGGCACGGGACTAGCGGGGGGGCCCCCTACGAGCAGTACTTC
>TRBJ1-2|.|TRBV6-1|.|14
CASSEDGRNYGYTF
TGTGCCAGCAGTGAAGATGGCCGCAACTATGGCTACACCTTC
>TRBJ2-1|.|TRBV5-1|.|11
CASSPDREQFF
TGCGCCAGCAGCCCCGACAGGGAGCAGTTCTTC
>TRBJ2-3|.|TRBV9|few|15
CATSVGGDSTDTQYF
TGTGCCACCTCAGTAGGGGGGGACTCCACAGATACGCAGTATTTT